This T cell receptor beta chain comes out of a study of long-term antiretroviral therapy in people with HIV. The V gene end was trimmed by 3 bases and the J gene end by 8 bases; junction bases not matched to a gene: 6. The CDR3 spans 14 residues. Germline V gives CDR1 LNHNV, CDR2 YYDKDF (reference sequence). Samples were assayed with immunoSEQ v3.0 at survey level. Sequencing used immunoSEQ multiplex PCR; TCRdb keeps in-frame clones, though not all of them. The repertoire has roughly 33,000 clones, 65% to 80% of them found once; the top ten carry 7.5% to 9.5%. The chain recombines TRBV15 with TRBJ2-1; 8 bases are shared with TRBD2. The origin of this receptor is a woman between 50 and 59 years old with HIV. The starting material was unsorted PBMCs, obtained 3.1 years after starting antiretroviral therapy. This CDR3 is CATSSRGGLDEQFF. CDR3 in DNA: TGTGCCACCAGCAGCCGGGGGGGCCTCGATGAGCAGTTCTTC. The entire variable domain, with the rest obtained from reference TRBV15 and TRBJ2-1, is as follows: DAMVIQNPRYQVTQFGKPVTLSCSQTLNHNVMYWYQQKSSQAPKLLFHYYDKDFNNEADTPDNFQSRRPNTSFCFLDIRSPGLGDTAMYLCATSSRGGLDEQFFGPGTRLTVL.